This T cell receptor beta chain derives from a study of cytomegalovirus exposure and HLA in healthy donors. This PCR relied on a set of 60 Vbeta primers and 13 Jbeta primers. TCRdb's table, derived via immunoSEQ multiplex PCR, lists solely in-frame clones and lacks some. This table has approximately 160,000 clones, roughly 70% appearing once. Looked up from germline, CDR1 is MNHEY and CDR2 is SVGAGI. This CDR3 contains 15 residues. V lost 8 bases and J 10 bases, leaving 21 bases between the germline ends. Concerning this clone: The identical CDR3 is also encoded by other nucleotide sequences in the sample.

The sequenced material came from PBMCs. The receptor was isolated from a middle-aged woman in good health and CMV-seropositive. The rearrangement joins TRBV6-5 to TRBJ1-6, with D tentatively TRBD1 (6 bases). CDR3 coding DNA: TGTGCCAGCCTGCCGTGGGGGGGCGATGGGTCACCCCTCCACTTT. Residues: CASLPWGGDGSPLHF.